Reported below is one TCR beta chain. Its antigen is unknown. The input lacks base qualities; no much larger clone sits a single base away. The sample comes from a study of shared clonotypes between healthy human individuals (dated by TCRdb to 2020 to 2022). Study-level background: The cohort included three men and two women between 18 and 49 years of age. Per donor, three plates each were used for CD4 naive and CD4 memory, two for CD8 naive, and one for CD8 memory. The study deeply sequenced blood TCR repertoires of about 5 healthy adults to estimate repertoire size and the extent of clonotype sharing between individuals. Libraries were prepared and TCR repertoires were sequenced by different laboratories using diverse techniques, in order to increase sequencing depth and limit assay-specific biases. Between about 0.9 and 8.9 billion PBMCs per donor were obtained by leukapheresis.

Using the deep immunoSEQ assay, multiplex PCR amplified TCR CDR3 regions from genomic DNA. Extracted genomic DNA from each cell subset was spread evenly across all wells of several immunoSEQ 96-well plates, with each plate serving as a replicate. For sorted subsets, 200 ng of genomic DNA, equivalent to 30,000 or so T cell genomes, went into each replicate PCR. Purified libraries were measured with a Qubit 3.0 fluorometer, size-checked on a Bioanalyzer 2100, and measured again with the KAPA Library Quantification kit. Every immunoSEQ 96-well plate was sequenced on a separate single-read 150-cycle Illumina NextSeq 550 flow cell. The published analysis was carried out like this. Because the immunoSEQ output held only junctional sequences and lacked quality scores, the filtering could not match the filtering applied to full-length reads. To assign V/J genes and CDR3, sequences were annotated using PyIR, a Python wrapper for IgBLAST v1.9, with IMGT germline references. Any read was removed if the V/J assignment was weak (E-value above 1e-6), the CDR3 was missing, or the read contained stop codons, out-of-frame junctions, or ambiguous translated residues. A V3J clonotype was defined by an identical inferred V gene, J gene, and CDR3 amino acid sequence. To compute the percentage overlap between repertoires, the number of shared unique clonotypes was divided by the size of the smaller repertoire. Three approaches were used to assess repertoire richness: RTK rarefaction, the Chao1 estimator, and Recon v2.1 estimates of unobserved clonotypes. For all TCRbeta clonotypes obtained by the gDNA method from a few donors, generation probabilities were computed with OLGA. Sourced from immuneACCESS, this table was stored by TCRdb with only in-frame sequences that have V and J called. A share of the clones is absent; for the studies checked, an unresolved V gene accounts for under half, and the remainder has no known explanation. V and J calls and clone size come straight from that table; D and trimming were deduced from the DNA. Recorded for this sample are over a million clones; around 95% of them occurred a single time. The ten top clones hold roughly 1.2% of the sample.

Donors were healthy HIV-negative adults with no recently reported acute infections or vaccinations. Every donor was a Caucasian adult living in Nashville, Tennessee, USA. CD4+ T cells were enriched through magnetic negative selection, after which naive cells were positively selected on CD45RA and the remaining negative fraction served as the memory subset. After blood collection by leukapheresis, PBMCs were isolated using Ficoll-Histopaque density gradient centrifugation and then cryopreserved in the vapor phase of liquid nitrogen. Analytical flow cytometry was used to check the purity and quantity of each magnetically sorted T cell population. Genomic DNA was isolated from each sorted fraction and quantified by UV absorbance on a Nanodrop 2000c. V is trimmed back by 0 bases and J by 0 bases, and the junction contains 0 bases that no gene match accounts for. The CDR3 goes from the cysteine to the phenylalanine over 15 residues. The kept DNA is CDR3 alone, 45 bases in frame from the first base. CDR1 and CDR2 are drawn from the germline V gene: SGHRS, YFSETQ.

What the authors observed across the whole study: Pairwise subsampling led to the expectation that sequencing depth would affect the degree of clonotype sharing among donors. Approximately 5% of naive CD4, approximately 3.7% of naive CD8, around 2.3% of memory CD4, and around 0.42% of memory CD8 clonotypes were shared across several donors. Compared with non-shared clonotypes, the clonotypes found in all four sorted-subset donors had higher generation probabilities. Incomplete sequencing was indicated by rarefaction of sorted-subset datasets, despite the large sequencing depth. Because the study included a small number of donors, the genetic and exposure-history diversity represented was limited. Larger estimated clonotype richness was generally found for naive subsets than for memory subsets. Only blood was sampled, and tissue TCR repertoires likely differ from those in blood.

The chain joins TRBV5-1 to TRBJ1-1; 9 bases in between match TRBD1. The sample taken for sequencing was naive CD4+ T cells sorted from blood. The sample's cell subset or site, from its label and the paper: CD45RA+ positively selected. This TCR was recovered from a man aged 25 to 40 in good health. The DNA sequence reads TGCGCCAGCAGCTTGGGGACAGGGGTGAACACTGAAGCTTTCTTT. Translated, it reads CASSLGTGVNTEAFF.